This T cell receptor beta chain is from a study of blood T cell repertoires in COVID-19. Overall study: COVID-19 samples from acute and convalescent phases originated in the United States, Italy and Spain.

Data came from immunoSEQ multiplex PCR; TCRdb stores just in-frame clones and leaves some out. The sample has 250,000 or so clones, approximately 90% seen once. Germline-derived CDR1 and CDR2 are SGHRS and YFSETQ. Trimming took off 7 bases at V and 2 bases at J, with 13 bases between the two ends. The CDR3 length is 14 residues. Cohorts were determined from participant-reported clinical history. Sequenced input: PBMCs or T cells enriched from blood (not recorded which). The clonotype originates from a man between 35 and 55 years old who had been exposed to COVID-19. The genes are TRBV5-1 and TRBJ2-1; the D gene is possibly TRBD2 (6 bases). CDR3 sequence: CASYPGGPYNEQFF. Written as DNA, the CDR3 is TGCGCCAGCTATCCCGGGGGACCCTACAATGAGCAGTTCTTC. Variable domain in full (rest from reference TRBV5-1 and TRBJ2-1): KAGVTQTPRYLIKTRGQQVTLSCSPISGHRSVSWYQQTPGQGLQFLFEYFSETQRNKGNFPGRFSGRQFSNSRSEMNVSTLELGDSALYLCASYPGGPYNEQFFGPGTRLTVL.